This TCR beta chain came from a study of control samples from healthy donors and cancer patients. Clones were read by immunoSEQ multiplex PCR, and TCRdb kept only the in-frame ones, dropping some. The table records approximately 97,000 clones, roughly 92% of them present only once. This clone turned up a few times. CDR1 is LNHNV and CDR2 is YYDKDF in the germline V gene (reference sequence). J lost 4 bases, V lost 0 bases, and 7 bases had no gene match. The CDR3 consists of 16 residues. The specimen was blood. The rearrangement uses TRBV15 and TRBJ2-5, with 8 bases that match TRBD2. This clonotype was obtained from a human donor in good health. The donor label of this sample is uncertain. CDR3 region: CATSRDLASGGETQYF. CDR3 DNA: TGTGCCACCAGCAGAGATCTGGCCAGCGGGGGAGAGACCCAGTACTTC.